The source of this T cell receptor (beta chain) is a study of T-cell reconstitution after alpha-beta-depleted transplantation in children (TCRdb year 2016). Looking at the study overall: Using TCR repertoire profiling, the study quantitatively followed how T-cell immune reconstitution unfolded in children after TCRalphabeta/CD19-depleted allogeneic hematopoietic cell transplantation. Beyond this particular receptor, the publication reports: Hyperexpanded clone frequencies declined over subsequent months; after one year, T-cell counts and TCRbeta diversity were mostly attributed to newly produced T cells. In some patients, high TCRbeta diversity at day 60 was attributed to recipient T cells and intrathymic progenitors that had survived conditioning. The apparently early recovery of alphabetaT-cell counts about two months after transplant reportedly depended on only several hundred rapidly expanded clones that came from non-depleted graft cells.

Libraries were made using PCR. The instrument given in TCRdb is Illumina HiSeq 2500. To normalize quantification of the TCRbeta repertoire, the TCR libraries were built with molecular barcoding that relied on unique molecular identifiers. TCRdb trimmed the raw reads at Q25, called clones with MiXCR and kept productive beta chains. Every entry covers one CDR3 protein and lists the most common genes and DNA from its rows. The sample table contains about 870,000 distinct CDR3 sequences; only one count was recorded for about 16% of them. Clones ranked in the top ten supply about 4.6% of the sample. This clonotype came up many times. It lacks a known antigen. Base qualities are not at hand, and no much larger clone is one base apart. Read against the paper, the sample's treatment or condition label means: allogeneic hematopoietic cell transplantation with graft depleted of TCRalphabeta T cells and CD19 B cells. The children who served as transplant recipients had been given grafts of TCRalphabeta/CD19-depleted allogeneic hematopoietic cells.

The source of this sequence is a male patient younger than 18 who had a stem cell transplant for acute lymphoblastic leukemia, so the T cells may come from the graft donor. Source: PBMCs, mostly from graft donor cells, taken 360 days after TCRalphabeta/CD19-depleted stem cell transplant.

For the CDR3, the sequence is CASSLSRRSYEQYF. The DNA reads as follows: TGCGCCAGCAGCTTGTCGCGCAGGTCCTACGAGCAGTACTTC. The chain couples TRBV5-1 to TRBJ2-7; the D gene lacks a confident call. Reading from cysteine to phenylalanine, the CDR3 counts 14 amino acids. Kept here is only the CDR3 DNA, which spans 42 bases and is read in frame from base 1. The trim is 1 base for V and 1 base for J, with a gap of 9 bases between the germline ends. The germline V gene supplies CDR1 SGHRS and CDR2 YFSETQ.